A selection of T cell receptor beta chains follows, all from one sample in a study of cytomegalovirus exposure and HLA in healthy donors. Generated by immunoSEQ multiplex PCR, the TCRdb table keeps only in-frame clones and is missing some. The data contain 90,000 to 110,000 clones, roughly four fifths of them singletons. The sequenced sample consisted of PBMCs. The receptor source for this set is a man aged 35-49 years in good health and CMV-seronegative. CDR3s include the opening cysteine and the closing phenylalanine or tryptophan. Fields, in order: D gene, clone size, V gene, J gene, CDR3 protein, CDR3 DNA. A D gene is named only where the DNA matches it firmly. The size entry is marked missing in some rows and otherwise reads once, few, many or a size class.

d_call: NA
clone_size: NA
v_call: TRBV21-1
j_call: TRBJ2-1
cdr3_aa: CASSTQGLAGMDEQFF
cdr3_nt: TGTGCCAGCAGCACCCAGGGGCTAGCGGGAATGGATGAGCAGTTCTTC

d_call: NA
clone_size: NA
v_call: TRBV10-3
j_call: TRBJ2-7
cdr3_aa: CAISVWGRNEQYF
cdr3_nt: TGTGCCATCAGTGTTTGGGGGCGGAACGAGCAGTACTTC

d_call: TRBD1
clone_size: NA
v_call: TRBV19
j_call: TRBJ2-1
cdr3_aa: CASRRQGNNEQFF
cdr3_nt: TGTGCCAGTCGGCGACAGGGTAACAATGAGCAGTTCTTC

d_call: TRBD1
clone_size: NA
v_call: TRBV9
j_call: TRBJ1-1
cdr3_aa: CASSAGQGGTEAFF
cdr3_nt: TGTGCCAGCAGCGCGGGACAGGGAGGAACTGAAGCTTTCTTT

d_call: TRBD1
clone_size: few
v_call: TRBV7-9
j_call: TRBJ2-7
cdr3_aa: CASSLVSTGPYEQYF
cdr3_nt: TGTGCCAGCAGCTTAGTCTCGACAGGGCCCTACGAGCAGTACTTC

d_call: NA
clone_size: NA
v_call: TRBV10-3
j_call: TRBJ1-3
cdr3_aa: CAISEPPGTEIYF
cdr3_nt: TGTGCCATCAGTGAGCCGCCCGGGACTGAGATATATTTT

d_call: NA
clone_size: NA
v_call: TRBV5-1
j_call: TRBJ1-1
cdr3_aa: CAGTAGETPEAFF
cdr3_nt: TGCGCCGGCACAGCCGGAGAAACCCCTGAAGCTTTCTTT

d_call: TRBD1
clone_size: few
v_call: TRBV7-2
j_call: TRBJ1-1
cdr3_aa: CASSSQGAWTEAFF
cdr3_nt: TGTGCCAGCAGCTCACAGGGGGCGTGGACTGAAGCTTTCTTT

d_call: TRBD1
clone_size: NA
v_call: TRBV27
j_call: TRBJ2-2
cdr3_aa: CASSAWDRAVTGELFF
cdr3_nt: TGTGCCAGCAGTGCTTGGGACAGGGCGGTCACCGGGGAGCTGTTTTTT

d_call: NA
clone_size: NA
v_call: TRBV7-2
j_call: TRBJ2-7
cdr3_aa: CASSLERRGFGHEQYF
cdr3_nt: TGTGCCAGCAGCTTAGAACGGCGAGGGTTCGGGCACGAGCAGTACTTC

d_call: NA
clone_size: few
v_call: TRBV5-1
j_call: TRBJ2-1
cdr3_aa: CASTGDGYNEQFF
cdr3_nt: TGCGCCAGCACGGGTGACGGATACAATGAGCAGTTCTTC

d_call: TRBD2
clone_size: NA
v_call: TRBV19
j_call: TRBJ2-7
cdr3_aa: CASRGWSGMPGEQYF
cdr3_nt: TGTGCCAGTAGGGGATGGAGCGGGATGCCGGGGGAGCAGTACTTC